This entry lists 16 T cell receptor beta chains sequenced from one sample in a study of blood T cell repertoires in COVID-19 (dated by TCRdb to between 2020 and 2021). Library generation was performed with the immunoSEQ multiplex PCR assay. TCRdb stores this immuneACCESS table with in-frame sequences only. Part of the clones is absent; in the studies checked, under half of the shortfall reflects unresolved V genes, and no reason is known for the rest. This sample has over 150,000 clones in its table, and around 79% of those were observed once. Approximately 26% of the sample comes from the top ten. Sample: peripheral blood. These receptor sequences come from a woman between 65 and 79 years old with acute or convalescent COVID-19.

A note on this clone: A much larger clone lies a single base off, so this may be a read error. The chain is built from TRBV5-6 and TRBJ2-2; D is ambiguous. Trimming took 2 bases from V and 1 from J, leaving 3 bases between them. Germline lookup yields CDR1 SGHDT and CDR2 YYEEEE. The CDR3 consists of 13 residues. The CDR3 loop reads CASSFGNTGELFF. The CDR3 DNA follows: TGTGCCAGCAGCTTCGGGAACACCGGGGAGCTGTTTTTT. Based on the CDR3 plus reference TRBV5-6 and TRBJ2-2, the full variable domain is DAGVTQSPTHLIKTRGQQVTLRCSPKSGHDTVSWYQQALGQGPQFIFQYYEEEERQRGNFPDRFSGHQFPNYSSELNVNALLLGDSALYLCASSFGNTGELFFGEGSRLTVL.

V gene TRBV4-2 combines with J gene TRBJ2-7, with D tentatively TRBD2 (6 bases). The CDR3 covers 18 residues. The germline V gene encodes CDR1 LGHNA and CDR2 YNFKEQ. V was clipped by 3 bases and J by 7 bases, with 28 bases between them. CDR3 protein: CASSHPSVSGLAAGEQYF. CDR3 DNA: TGTGCCAGCAGCCACCCGTCAGTTAGTGGGTTGGCGGCGGGGGAGCAGTACTTC.

This chain connects TRBV5-4 to TRBJ1-2; 8 bases are shared with TRBD1. The CDR3 totals 15 residues. V was clipped by 4 bases and J by 7 bases; unmatched bases: 12. Germline loops: CDR1 SGHNT, CDR2 YYREEE (reference sequence). CDR3 DNA sequence: TGTGCCAGCAGCCAGCTGGGGGCAGGGGGCCGTGGCTACACCTTC. Its protein is CASSQLGAGGRGYTF.

This clone was seen only a few times. The rearrangement joins TRBV23-1 to TRBJ2-1; 15 nucleotides align to TRBD2. TRBV23-1 is sorted into the ORF group, with uncertain function. J gave up 6 bases and V 0 bases, and 3 bases lay outside the gene matches. The CDR3 covers 17 residues. CDR3 sequence (DNA): TGCGCCAGCAGTCAATCAAGGACTAGCGGGAGGGCCAATGAGCAGTTCTTC. Amino acids: CASSQSRTSGRANEQFF.

The chain links TRBV3-1 (or the pseudogene TRBV3-2) to TRBJ2-1, with TRBD2 matching over 10 bases. The CDR3 runs 15 residues. The V gene's germline CDR1 is LGHDT and CDR2 YNNKEL (reference sequence). The V and J ends lost 4 bases and 6 bases, in that order; junction bases with no gene match: 6. The CDR3 loop is CASSRAGGPPNEQFF. In nucleotides, the CDR3 is TGTGCCAGCAGCCGAGCGGGAGGGCCGCCCAATGAGCAGTTCTTC.

The V and J genes are TRBV4-1 and TRBJ1-4; TRBD1 matches at 9 bases. With V trimmed by 1 base and J by 6 bases, 3 bases remained unmatched. Germline CDR1 MGHRA, CDR2 YSYEKL. This CDR3 is 15 amino acids long. The CDR3 loop reads CASSQVGTGYEKLFF. CDR3 coding DNA: TGCGCCAGCAGCCAAGTTGGGACAGGGTATGAAAAACTGTTTTTT.

This clone was counted a few times. V gene TRBV30 combines with J gene TRBJ1-5, with TRBD1 matching 8 bases. The CDR3 runs 15 residues. Trimming at V came to 2 bases and at J to 2 bases, leaving 5 bases not matched to a gene. Germline lookup yields CDR1 GTSNPN and CDR2 SVGIG (reference sequence). The CDR3 nucleotides read TGTGCCTGGAGTTCTGACAGGGGAGGCAATCAGCCCCAGCATTTT. As protein: CAWSSDRGGNQPQHF.

V usage is TRBV7-9 and J usage is TRBJ2-5, with D possibly matching TRBD1 (5 bases). This CDR3 is 13 amino acids long. The germline V gene has CDR1 SEHNR and CDR2 FQNEAQ (reference sequence). V was shortened by 3 bases and J by 1 base, with 6 bases between the two germline ends. The CDR3 sequence is CASSLTAQETQYF. The DNA of the CDR3 is TGTGCCAGCAGCTTGACAGCCCAAGAGACCCAGTACTTC.

This sequence joins TRBV5-8 and TRBJ2-7; D gene uncertain. V was shortened by 4 bases and J by 7 bases, with 15 bases between the two germline ends. From germline, CDR1 is SGHTS and CDR2 YDEGEE. The CDR3 runs to 13 residues. The chain's CDR3 is CASSIALYVEQYF. The CDR3 DNA sequence: TGTGCCAGCAGCATCGCCCTCTACGTGGAGCAGTACTTC.

J is TRBJ1-3 and V is TRBV7-9; 9 bases map to TRBD1. Germline V lookup: CDR1 SEHNR, CDR2 FQNEAQ (reference sequence). The CDR3 spans 15 residues. J gave up 0 bases and V 4 bases, and 1 base lay outside the gene matches. The CDR3 sequence: CASSWGQGSGNTIYF. CDR3 bases: TGTGCCAGCAGCTGGGGACAGGGCTCTGGAAACACCATATATTTT.

This chain uses TRBV12-3 or TRBV12-4 with TRBJ2-2; D call uncertain. V dropped 3 bases and J dropped 3 bases, with 5 bases sitting between them. The CDR3 runs to 13 residues. The CDR3 nucleotides read TGTGCCAGCAGTTTGCCGGACACCGGGGAGCTGTTTTTT. Protein product: CASSLPDTGELFF.

V gene TRBV3-1 (or the pseudogene TRBV3-2) combines with J gene TRBJ2-3, with D perhaps TRBD2 (5 bases). The CDR3 contains 13 residues. From germline, CDR1 is LGHDT and CDR2 YNNKEL (reference sequence). Deletions cut 5 bases from V and 5 bases from J, with 11 bases between. The CDR3 loop is CASSSRGRDTQYF. CDR3 nucleotide sequence: TGTGCCAGCAGCAGTCGAGGGAGAGATACGCAGTATTTT.

The V gene is TRBV7-2, the J gene TRBJ2-7; TRBD1 agrees at 8 bases. The junction had 5 bases not matched to a gene; V was cut back by 4 bases and J by 3 bases. Germline-derived CDR1 and CDR2 are SGHTA and FQGNSA. This CDR3 region has 14 residues. The CDR3 here is CASSSGTGLYEQYF. CDR3 sequence (DNA): TGTGCCAGCAGCTCCGGGACAGGACTCTACGAGCAGTACTTC.

J is TRBJ2-5 and V is TRBV6-1, with 10 bases fitting TRBD1. Germline CDR1 is MNHNS and CDR2 is SASEGT. CDR3 size: 19 residues. V lost 2 bases and J lost 5; bases outside the gene matches: 17. CDR3 loop: CASSEIGTGANLGKETQYF. Written as DNA, the CDR3 is TGTGCCAGCAGTGAAATTGGGACAGGGGCCAATCTTGGAAAGGAGACCCAGTACTTC.

This clone was counted between two and nine times. The chain is built from TRBV25-1 and TRBJ1-2; D possibly corresponds to TRBD1 (5 bases). This CDR3 spans 14 amino acids. Trimming shortened V by 4 bases and J by 6 bases, and 15 bases separated the two germline ends. Germline assignment: CDR1 MGHDK and CDR2 SYGVNS. The CDR3 region has the DNA TGTGCCAGCAGTGGAGGCAGGGAGGTCCATGGCTACACCTTC. It is translated as CASSGGREVHGYTF.

The rearrangement uses TRBV3-1 (or the pseudogene TRBV3-2) and TRBJ2-3; TRBD2 aligns across 8 bases. Germline CDR1 is LGHDT and CDR2 is YNNKEL (reference sequence). The CDR3 sequence is 16 residues long. V gave up 0 bases and J gave up 6 bases; unmatched junction bases: 8. CDR3 sequence: CASSQDTSGGRDTQYF. The CDR3, as DNA: TGTGCCAGCAGCCAAGATACCAGCGGGGGCAGGGATACGCAGTATTTT.